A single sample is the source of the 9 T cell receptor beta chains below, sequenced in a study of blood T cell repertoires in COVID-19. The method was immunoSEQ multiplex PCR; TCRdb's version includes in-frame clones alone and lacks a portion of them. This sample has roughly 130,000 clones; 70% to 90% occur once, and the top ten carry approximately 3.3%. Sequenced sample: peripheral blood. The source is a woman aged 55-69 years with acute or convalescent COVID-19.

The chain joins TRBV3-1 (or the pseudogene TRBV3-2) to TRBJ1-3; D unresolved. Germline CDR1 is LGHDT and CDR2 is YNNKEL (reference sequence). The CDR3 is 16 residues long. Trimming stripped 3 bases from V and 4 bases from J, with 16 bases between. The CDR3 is CASSQKRPGSGNTIYF. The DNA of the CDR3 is TGTGCCAGCAGCCAGAAACGGCCGGGATCGGGAAACACCATATATTTT.

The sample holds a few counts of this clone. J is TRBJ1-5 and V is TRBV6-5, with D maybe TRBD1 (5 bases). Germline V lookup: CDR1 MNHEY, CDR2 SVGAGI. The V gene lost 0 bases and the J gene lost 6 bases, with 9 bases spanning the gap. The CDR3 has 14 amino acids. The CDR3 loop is CASSYSPGLQPQHF. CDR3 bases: TGTGCCAGCAGTTACTCACCAGGGCTTCAGCCCCAGCATTTT.

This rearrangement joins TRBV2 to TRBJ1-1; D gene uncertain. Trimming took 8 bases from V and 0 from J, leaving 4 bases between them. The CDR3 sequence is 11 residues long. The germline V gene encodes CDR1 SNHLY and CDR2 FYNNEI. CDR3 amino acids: CASDLNTEAFF. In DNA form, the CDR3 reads TGTGCCAGCGACTTGAACACTGAAGCTTTCTTT.

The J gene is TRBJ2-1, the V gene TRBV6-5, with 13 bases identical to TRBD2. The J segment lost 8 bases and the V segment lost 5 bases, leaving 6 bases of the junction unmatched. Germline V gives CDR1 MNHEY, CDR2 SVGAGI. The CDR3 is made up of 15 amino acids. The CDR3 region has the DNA TGTGCCAGCAGTACACTAGCGGGAGGGCCCGATGAGCAGTTCTTC. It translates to CASSTLAGGPDEQFF.

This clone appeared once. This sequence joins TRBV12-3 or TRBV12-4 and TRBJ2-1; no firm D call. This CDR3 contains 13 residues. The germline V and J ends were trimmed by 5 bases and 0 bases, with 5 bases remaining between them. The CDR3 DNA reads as TGTGCCAGCAGTCCAGTCTCCTACAATGAGCAGTTCTTC. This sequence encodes CASSPVSYNEQFF.

In DNA form, the CDR3 reads TGTGCCAGCAGACTAGCGGCCGCCAATGAGCAGTTCTTC. The encoded protein is CASRLAAANEQFF. J is TRBJ2-1 and V is TRBV12-3 or TRBV12-4; 8 bases agree with TRBD2. V shed 6 bases and J 6 bases; nucleotides not matched to a gene: 4. The CDR3 has 13 amino acids.

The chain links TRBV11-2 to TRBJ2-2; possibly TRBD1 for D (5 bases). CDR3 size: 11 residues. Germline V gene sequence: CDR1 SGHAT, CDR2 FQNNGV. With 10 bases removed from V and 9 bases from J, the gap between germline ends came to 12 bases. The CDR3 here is CAISLGRELFF. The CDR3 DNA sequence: TGTGCCATTTCATTGGGGCGGGAGCTGTTTTTT.

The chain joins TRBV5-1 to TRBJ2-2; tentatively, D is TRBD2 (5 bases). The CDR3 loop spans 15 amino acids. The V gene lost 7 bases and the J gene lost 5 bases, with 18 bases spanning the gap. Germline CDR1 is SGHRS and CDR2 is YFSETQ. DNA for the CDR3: TGCGCCAGCTGGGGTGGGCAGACTACTACCGGGGAGCTGTTTTTT. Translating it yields CASWGGQTTTGELFF.

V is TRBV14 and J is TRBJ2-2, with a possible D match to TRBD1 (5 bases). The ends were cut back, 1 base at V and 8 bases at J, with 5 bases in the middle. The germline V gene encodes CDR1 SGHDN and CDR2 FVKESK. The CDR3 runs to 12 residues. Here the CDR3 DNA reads TGTGCCAGCAGCCAAGGGACAGGGGAGCTGTTTTTT. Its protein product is CASSQGTGELFF.